This TCR beta chain stems from a study of naive CD8 T cells in extremely preterm neonates. Study outcomes and limitations: Compared with older groups, preterm CDR3s were shorter, with fewer N additions and less trimming. Compared with all age groups, preterm neonates showed less repertoire richness.

This clone was seen a few times. Its antigen is undetermined. Sequenced by immunoSEQ multiplex PCR; TCRdb stores in-frame clones only, minus some. The data show some 6,100 clones, 95% to 99% seen once. Elective cesarean births at roughly 37-43 weeks, without labor or membrane rupture, supplied the cord blood. Mothers with known HIV infection were excluded. Per sample, roughly 17,000 to 100,000 naive CD8+ cells were sorted. Germline V gives CDR1 SEHNR, CDR2 FQNEAQ (reference sequence). The CDR3 contains 12 residues. The V and J ends lost 3 bases and 6 bases respectively, with 8 bases between them. The TCR sequence derives from a newborn in good health. The chain joins TRBV7-9 to TRBJ1-2; D ambiguous. Sequencing was performed on naive CD8+ T cells from cord blood. CDR3 in amino acids: CASSFAQDGYTF. The DNA of the CDR3 is TGTGCCAGCAGCTTTGCTCAGGATGGCTACACCTTC.